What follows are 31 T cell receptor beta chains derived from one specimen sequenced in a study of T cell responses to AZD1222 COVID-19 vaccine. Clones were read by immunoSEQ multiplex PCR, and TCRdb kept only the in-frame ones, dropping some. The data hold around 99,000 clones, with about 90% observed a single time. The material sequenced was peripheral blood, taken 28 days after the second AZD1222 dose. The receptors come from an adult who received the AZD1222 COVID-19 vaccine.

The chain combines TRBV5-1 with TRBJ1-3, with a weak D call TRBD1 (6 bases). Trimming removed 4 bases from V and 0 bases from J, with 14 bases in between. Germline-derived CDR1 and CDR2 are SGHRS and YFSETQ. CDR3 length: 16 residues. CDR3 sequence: CASSPYGQSSGNTIYF. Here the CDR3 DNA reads TGCGCCAGCAGCCCCTACGGACAGTCCTCTGGAAACACCATATATTTT.

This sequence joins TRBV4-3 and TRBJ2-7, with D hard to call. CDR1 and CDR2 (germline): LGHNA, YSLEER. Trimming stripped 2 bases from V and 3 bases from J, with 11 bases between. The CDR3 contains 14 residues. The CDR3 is CASSQNSKDYEQYF. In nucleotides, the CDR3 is TGCGCCAGCAGCCAAAACAGTAAAGACTACGAGCAGTACTTC.

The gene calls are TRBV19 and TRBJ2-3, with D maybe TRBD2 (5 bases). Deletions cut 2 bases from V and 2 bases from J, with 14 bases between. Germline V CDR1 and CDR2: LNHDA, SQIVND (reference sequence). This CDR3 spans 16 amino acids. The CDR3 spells CASSIRARRTTDTQYF. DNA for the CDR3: TGTGCCAGTAGTATAAGGGCAAGGAGGACCACAGATACGCAGTATTTT.

In DNA, the CDR3 is TGTGCCAGCAGTTTATTCCCGCGGAATGGCTACACCTTC. This codes for CASSLFPRNGYTF. This rearrangement joins TRBV27 to TRBJ1-2, with D uncertain. The germline gives CDR1 MNHEY, CDR2 SMNVEV (reference sequence). V was cut by 1 base and J by 6 bases, with 9 bases left in between. This CDR3 comprises 13 residues.

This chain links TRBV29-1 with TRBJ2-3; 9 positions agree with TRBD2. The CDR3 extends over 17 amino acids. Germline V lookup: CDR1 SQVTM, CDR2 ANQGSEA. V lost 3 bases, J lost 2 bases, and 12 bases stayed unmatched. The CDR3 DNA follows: TGCAGCGTTGAGGTGTGGCTAGCGGGATCGGCCACAGATACGCAGTATTTT. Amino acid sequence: CSVEVWLAGSATDTQYF.

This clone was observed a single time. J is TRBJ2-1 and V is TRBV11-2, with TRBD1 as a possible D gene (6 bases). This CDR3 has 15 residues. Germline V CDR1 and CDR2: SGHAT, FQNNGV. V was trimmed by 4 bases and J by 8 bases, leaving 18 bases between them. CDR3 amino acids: CASSSQGGINDEQFF. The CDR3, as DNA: TGTGCCAGCAGCTCACAGGGTGGTATTAACGATGAGCAGTTCTTC.

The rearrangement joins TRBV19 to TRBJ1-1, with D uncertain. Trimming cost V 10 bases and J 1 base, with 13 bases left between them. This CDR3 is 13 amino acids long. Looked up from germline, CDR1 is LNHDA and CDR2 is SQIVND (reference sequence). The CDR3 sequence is CATSFGRNTEAFF. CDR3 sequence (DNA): TGTGCCACCAGCTTTGGGAGGAACACTGAAGCTTTCTTT.

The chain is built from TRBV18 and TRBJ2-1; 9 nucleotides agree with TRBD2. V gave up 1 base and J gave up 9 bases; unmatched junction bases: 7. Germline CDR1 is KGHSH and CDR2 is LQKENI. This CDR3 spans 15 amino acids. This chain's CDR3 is CASSPRSGGLGEQFF. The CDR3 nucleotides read TGTGCCAGCTCACCACGAAGCGGGGGGCTCGGTGAGCAGTTCTTC.

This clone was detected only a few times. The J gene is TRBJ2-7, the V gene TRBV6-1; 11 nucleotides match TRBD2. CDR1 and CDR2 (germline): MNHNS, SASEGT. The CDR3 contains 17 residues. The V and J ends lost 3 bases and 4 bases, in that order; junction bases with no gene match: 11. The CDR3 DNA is TGTGCCAGCAGTGAGTTTAGCGGGGGGGCCTCTATATACGAGCAGTACTTC. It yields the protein CASSEFSGGASIYEQYF.

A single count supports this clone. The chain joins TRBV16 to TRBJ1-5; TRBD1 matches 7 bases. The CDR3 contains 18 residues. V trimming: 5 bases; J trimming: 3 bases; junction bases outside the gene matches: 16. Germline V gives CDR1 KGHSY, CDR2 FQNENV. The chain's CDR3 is CASSYTPGTANLNQPQHF. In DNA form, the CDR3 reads TGTGCCAGCAGCTATACCCCAGGGACAGCTAATCTCAATCAGCCCCAGCATTTT. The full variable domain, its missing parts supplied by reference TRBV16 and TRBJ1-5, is GEEVAQTPKHLVRGEGQKAKLYCAPIKGHSYVFWYQQVLKNEFKFLISFQNENVFDETGMPKERFSAKCLPNSPCSLEIQATKLEDSAVYFCASSYTPGTANLNQPQHFGDGTRLSIL.

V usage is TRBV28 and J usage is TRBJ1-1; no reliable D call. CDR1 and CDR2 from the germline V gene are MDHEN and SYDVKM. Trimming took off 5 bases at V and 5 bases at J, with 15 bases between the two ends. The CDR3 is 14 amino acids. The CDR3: CASSPPLFETEAFF. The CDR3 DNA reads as TGTGCCAGCAGTCCCCCCCTCTTTGAGACTGAAGCTTTCTTT.

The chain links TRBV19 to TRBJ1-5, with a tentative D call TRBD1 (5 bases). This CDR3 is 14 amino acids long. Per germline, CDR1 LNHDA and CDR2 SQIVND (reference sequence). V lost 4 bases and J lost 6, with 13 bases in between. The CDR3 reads CASSTHRGSQPQHF. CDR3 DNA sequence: TGTGCCAGTAGTACACACCGGGGGTCTCAGCCCCAGCATTTT.

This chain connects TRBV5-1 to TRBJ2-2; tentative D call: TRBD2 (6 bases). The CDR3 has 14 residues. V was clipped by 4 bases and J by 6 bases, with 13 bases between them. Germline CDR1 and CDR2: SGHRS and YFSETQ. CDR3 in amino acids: CASSPTSGAGELFF. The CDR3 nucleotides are TGCGCCAGCAGCCCCACCTCGGGGGCCGGGGAGCTGTTTTTT.

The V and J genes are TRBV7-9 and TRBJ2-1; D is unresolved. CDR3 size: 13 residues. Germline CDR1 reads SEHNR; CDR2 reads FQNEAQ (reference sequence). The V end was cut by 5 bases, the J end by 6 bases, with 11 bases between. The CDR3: CASSTTPFNEQFF. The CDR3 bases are TGTGCCAGCAGCACGACTCCGTTCAATGAGCAGTTCTTC. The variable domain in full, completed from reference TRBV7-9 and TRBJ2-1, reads DTGVSQNPRHKITKRGQNVTFRCDPISEHNRLYWYRQTLGQGPEFLTYFQNEAQLEKSRLLSDRFSAERPKGSFSTLEIQRTEQGDSAMYLCASSTTPFNEQFFGPGTRLTVL.

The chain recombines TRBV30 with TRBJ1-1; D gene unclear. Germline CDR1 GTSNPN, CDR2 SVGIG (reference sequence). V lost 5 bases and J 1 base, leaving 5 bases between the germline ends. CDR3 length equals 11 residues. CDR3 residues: CAWGENTEAFF. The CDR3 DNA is TGTGCCTGGGGGGAGAACACTGAAGCTTTCTTT.

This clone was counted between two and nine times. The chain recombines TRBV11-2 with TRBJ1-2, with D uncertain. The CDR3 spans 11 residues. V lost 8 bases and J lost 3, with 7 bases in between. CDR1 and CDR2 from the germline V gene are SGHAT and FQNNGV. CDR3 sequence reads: CASSTDYGYTF. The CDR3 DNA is TGTGCCAGCTCTACGGACTATGGCTACACCTTC.

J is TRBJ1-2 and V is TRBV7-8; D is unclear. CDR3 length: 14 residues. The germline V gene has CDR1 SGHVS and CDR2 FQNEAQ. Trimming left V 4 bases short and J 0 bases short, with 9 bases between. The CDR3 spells CASSSGKTNYGYTF. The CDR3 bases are TGTGCCAGCAGCTCAGGAAAAACTAACTATGGCTACACCTTC.

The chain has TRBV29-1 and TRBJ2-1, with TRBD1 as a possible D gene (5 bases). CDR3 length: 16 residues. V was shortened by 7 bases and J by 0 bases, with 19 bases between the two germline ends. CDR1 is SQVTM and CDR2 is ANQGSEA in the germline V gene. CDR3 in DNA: TGCAGCGACCGAAGACAGACCTGGAGCTCCTACAATGAGCAGTTCTTC. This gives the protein CSDRRQTWSSYNEQFF.

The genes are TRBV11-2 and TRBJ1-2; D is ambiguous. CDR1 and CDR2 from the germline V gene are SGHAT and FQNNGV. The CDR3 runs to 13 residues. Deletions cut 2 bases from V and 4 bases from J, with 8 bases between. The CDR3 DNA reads TGTGCCAGCAGCTTACTGGAAGCCTATGGCTACACCTTC. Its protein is CASSLLEAYGYTF.

In DNA form, the CDR3 reads TGTGCCAGCAGCCATCGACAGGGATTGGGCACCGGGGAGCTGTTTTTT. Amino acid sequence: CASSHRQGLGTGELFF. This chain joins TRBV14 and TRBJ2-2, with 7 bases aligning to TRBD1. The CDR3 loop spans 16 amino acids. Unmatched junction bases numbered 8, after V lost 3 bases and J lost 4 bases. Germline values: CDR1 SGHDN, CDR2 FVKESK.

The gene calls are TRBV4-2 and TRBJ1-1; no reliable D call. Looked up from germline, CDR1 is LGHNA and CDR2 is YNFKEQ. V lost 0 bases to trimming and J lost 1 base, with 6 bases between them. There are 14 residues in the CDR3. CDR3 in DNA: TGTGCCAGCAGCCAAGATTTAGGGAACACTGAAGCTTTCTTT. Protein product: CASSQDLGNTEAFF.

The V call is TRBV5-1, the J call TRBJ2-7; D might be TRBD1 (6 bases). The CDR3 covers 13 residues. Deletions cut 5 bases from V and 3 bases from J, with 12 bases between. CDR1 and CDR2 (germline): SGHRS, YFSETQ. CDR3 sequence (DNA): TGCGCCAGCAGTACCGAGGGGGTCTACGAGCAGTACTTC. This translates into CASSTEGVYEQYF. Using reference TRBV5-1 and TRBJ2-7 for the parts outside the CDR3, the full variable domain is KAGVTQTPRYLIKTRGQQVTLSCSPISGHRSVSWYQQTPGQGLQFLFEYFSETQRNKGNFPGRFSGRQFSNSRSEMNVSTLELGDSALYLCASSTEGVYEQYFGPGTRLTVT.

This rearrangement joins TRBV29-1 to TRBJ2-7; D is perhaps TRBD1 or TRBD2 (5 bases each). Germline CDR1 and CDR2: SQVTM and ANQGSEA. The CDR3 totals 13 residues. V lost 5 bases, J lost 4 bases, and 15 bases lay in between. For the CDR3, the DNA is TGCAGCGTTTCCCAGGGAGTGGGGTACGAGCAGTACTTC. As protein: CSVSQGVGYEQYF.

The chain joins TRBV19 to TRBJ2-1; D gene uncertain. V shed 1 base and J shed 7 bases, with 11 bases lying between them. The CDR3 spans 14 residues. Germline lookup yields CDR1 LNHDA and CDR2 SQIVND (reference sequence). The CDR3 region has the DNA TGTGCCAGTAGTATAGGGGGTAGCATGAATGAGCAGTTCTTC. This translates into CASSIGGSMNEQFF.

CDR3 region: CASSSIAGGRGTYTDTQYF. DNA of the CDR3: TGTGCCAGCAGTTCGATAGCGGGGGGACGGGGGACGTACACAGATACGCAGTATTTT. V gene TRBV6-2 or TRBV6-3 combines with J gene TRBJ2-3, with 10 bases aligning to TRBD2. This CDR3 is 19 amino acids long. Germline CDR1 MNHEY, CDR2 SVGEGT. The V gene end was trimmed by 4 bases and the J gene end by 2 bases; junction bases not matched to a gene: 15.

CDR3 protein: CASSQGGTGFFGMNTEAFF. The DNA for the CDR3 is TGCGCCAGCAGCCAAGGGGGGACAGGTTTCTTCGGCATGAACACTGAAGCTTTCTTT. The chain is built from TRBV4-1 and TRBJ1-1, with 8 bases matching TRBD1. CDR1 and CDR2 from the germline V gene are MGHRA and YSYEKL. This CDR3 region has 19 residues. V lost 1 base and J lost 0; bases outside the gene matches: 13.

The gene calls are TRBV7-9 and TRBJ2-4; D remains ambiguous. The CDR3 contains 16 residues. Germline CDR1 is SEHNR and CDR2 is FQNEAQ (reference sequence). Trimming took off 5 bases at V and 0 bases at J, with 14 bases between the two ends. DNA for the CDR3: TGTGCCAGCAGCCTCCGTGAACTCGAAGCCAAAAACATTCAGTACTTC. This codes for CASSLRELEAKNIQYF. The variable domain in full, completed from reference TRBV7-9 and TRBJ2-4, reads DTGVSQNPRHKITKRGQNVTFRCDPISEHNRLYWYRQTLGQGPEFLTYFQNEAQLEKSRLLSDRFSAERPKGSFSTLEIQRTEQGDSAMYLCASSLRELEAKNIQYFGAGTRLSVL.

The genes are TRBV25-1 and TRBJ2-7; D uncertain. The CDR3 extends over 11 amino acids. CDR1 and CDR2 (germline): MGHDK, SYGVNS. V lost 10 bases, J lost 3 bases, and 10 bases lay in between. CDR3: CATLLDYEQYF. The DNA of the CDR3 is TGTGCCACCCTCCTAGACTACGAGCAGTACTTC.

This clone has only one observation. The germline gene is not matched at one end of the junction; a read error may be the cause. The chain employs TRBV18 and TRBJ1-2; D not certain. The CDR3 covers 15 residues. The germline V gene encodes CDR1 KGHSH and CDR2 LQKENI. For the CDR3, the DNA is TGTGCCAGCTCACCACCGGCGACTAGAAACTCTGGCTACACCTTC. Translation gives CASSPPATRNSGYTF. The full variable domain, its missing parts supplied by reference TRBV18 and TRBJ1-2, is NAGVMQNPRHLVRRRGQEARLRCSPMKGHSHVYWYRQLPEEGLKFMVYLQKENIIDESGMPKERFSAEFPKEGPSILRIQQVVRGDSAAYFCASSPPATRNSGYTFGSGTRLTVV.

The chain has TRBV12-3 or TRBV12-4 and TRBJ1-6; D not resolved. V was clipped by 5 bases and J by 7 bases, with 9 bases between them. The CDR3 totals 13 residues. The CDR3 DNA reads TGTGCCAGCAGTCCCCGCCCGAATTCACCCCTCCACTTT. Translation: CASSPRPNSPLHF.

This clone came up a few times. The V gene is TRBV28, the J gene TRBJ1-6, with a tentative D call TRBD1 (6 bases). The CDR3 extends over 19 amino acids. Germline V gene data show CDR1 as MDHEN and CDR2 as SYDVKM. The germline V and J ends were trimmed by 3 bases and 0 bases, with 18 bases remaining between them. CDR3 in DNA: TGTGCCAGCAGTTTTCCGGCCAGGGGACGGGACTCCTATAATTCACCCCTCCACTTT. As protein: CASSFPARGRDSYNSPLHF.